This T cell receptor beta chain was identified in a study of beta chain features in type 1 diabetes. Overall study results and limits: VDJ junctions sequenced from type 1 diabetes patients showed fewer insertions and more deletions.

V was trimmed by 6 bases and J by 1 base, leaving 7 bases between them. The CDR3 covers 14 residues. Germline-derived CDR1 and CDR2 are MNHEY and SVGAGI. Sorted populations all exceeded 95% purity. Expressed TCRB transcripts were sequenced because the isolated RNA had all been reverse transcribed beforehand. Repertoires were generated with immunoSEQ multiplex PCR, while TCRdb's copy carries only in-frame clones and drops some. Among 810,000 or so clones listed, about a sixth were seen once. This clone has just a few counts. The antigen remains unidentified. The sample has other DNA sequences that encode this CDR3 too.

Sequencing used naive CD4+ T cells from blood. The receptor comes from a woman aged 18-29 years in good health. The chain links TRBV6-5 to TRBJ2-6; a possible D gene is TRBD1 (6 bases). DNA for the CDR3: TGTGCCAGCAGAAGGGGGTCTGGGGCCAACGTCCTGACTTTC. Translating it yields CASRRGSGANVLTF.